The T cell receptor (beta chain) described here comes from a study of blood T cell repertoires in COVID-19. In the study overall: Samples came from the United States, Italy and Spain, spanning acute and convalescent COVID-19. Sources were T cells, B-cell-depleted T cells, or PBMCs; the material itself was cDNA or gDNA.

With 5 bases clipped from V and 1 base from J, the junction kept 7 bases outside the gene matches. CDR1 is SGHRS and CDR2 is YFSETQ in the germline V gene. The CDR3 totals 15 residues. In the authors' workflow: For nucleated cells, counts were estimated from reference gene primer amplification. Produced via immunoSEQ multiplex PCR; TCRdb's table is partial and in-frame only. V, J and clone size are those of that table, while D and trimming were read from the DNA. The sample lists about 130,000 clones; 75% to 85% were seen once. The gene calls are TRBV5-1 and TRBJ1-1, with TRBD1 identical over 8 bases. This clonotype originated in a man aged 35-49 years with active or convalescent COVID-19. The sequenced material came from peripheral blood. CDR3 in DNA: TGCGCCAGCAGGCTCGCAGGGGGCAGGAACACTGAAGCTTTCTTT. Amino acid sequence: CASRLAGGRNTEAFF.